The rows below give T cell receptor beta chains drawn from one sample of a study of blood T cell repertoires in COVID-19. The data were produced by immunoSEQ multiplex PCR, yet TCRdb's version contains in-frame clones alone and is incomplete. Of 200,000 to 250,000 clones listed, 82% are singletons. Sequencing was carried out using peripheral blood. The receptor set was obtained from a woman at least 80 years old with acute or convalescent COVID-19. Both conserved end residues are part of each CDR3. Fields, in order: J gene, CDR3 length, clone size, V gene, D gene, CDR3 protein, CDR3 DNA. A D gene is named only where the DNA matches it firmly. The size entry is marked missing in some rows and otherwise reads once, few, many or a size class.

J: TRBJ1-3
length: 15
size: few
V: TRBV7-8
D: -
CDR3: CASSLGSHSGNTIYF
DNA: TGTGCCAGCAGCTTGGGCAGCCACTCTGGAAACACCATATATTTT

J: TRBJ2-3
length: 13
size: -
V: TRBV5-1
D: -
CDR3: CASSLLGHNTQYF
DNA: TGCGCCAGCAGCTTGCTTGGACATAATACGCAGTATTTT

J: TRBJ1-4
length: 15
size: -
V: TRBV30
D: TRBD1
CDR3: CAWSLLTGANEKLFF
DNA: TGTGCCTGGAGTCTACTGACAGGGGCCAATGAAAAACTGTTTTTT

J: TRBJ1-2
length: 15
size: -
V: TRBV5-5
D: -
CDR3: CASSLEGAANYGYTF
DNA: TGTGCCAGCAGCTTAGAAGGGGCGGCCAACTATGGCTACACCTTC

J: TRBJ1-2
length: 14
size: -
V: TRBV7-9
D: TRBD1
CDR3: CASSSRHRGEGYTF
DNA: TGTGCCAGCAGCTCCAGACACAGGGGAGAGGGCTACACCTTC

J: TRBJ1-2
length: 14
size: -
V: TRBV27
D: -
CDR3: CASSFRGQRYGYTF
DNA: TGTGCCAGCAGTTTTCGAGGCCAGAGGTACGGCTACACCTTC

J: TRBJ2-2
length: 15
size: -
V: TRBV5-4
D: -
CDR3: CASSPGQTNTGELFF
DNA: TGTGCCAGCAGCCCGGGACAAACGAACACCGGGGAGCTGTTTTTT

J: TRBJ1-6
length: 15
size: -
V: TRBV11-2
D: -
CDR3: CASSTLQGVGSPLHF
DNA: TGTGCCAGCAGCACCCTACAGGGAGTGGGATCACCCCTCCACTTT

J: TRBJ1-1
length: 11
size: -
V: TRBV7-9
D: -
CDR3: CASSPDTEAFF
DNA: TGTGCCAGCAGTCCTGACACTGAAGCTTTCTTT

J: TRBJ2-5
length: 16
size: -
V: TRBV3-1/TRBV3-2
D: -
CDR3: CASSPLTGGLGETQYF
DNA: TGTGCCAGCAGCCCCTTGACCGGGGGGCTGGGCGAGACCCAGTACTTC

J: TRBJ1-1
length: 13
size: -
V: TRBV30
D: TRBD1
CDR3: CAWSRQGTTEAFF
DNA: TGTGCCTGGAGTAGACAGGGTACGACTGAAGCTTTCTTT

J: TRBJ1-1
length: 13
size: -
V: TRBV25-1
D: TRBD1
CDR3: CASSVQGAEVAFF
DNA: TGTGCCAGCAGTGTTCAGGGGGCTGAGGTCGCTTTCTTT

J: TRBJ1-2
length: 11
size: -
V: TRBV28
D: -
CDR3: CASSPQGGYTF
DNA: TGTGCCAGCAGTCCCCAGGGTGGCTACACCTTC

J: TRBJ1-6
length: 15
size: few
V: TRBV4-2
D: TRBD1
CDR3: CASSPRTGDNSPLHF
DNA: TGTGCCAGCAGCCCCCGGACAGGGGATAATTCACCCCTCCACTTT

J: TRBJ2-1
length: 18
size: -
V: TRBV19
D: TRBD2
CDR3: CASSVRLAGGSSYNEQFF
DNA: TGTGCCAGTAGTGTGCGACTAGCGGGGGGGAGCTCCTACAATGAGCAGTTCTTC

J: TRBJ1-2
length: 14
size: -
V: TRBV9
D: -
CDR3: CASSVEQGNYGYTF
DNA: TGTGCCAGCAGCGTAGAGCAGGGAAACTATGGCTACACCTTC

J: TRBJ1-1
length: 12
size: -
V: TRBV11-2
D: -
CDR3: CASSHGSQGAFF
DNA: TGTGCCAGCAGCCACGGCTCCCAGGGGGCTTTCTTT

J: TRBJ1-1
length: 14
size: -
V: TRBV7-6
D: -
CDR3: CASSLRRGNTEAFF
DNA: TGTGCCAGCAGCTTACGCCGGGGAAACACTGAAGCTTTCTTT

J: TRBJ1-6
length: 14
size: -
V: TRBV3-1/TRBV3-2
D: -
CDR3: CASSQDRANSPLHF
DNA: TGTGCCAGCAGCCAAGACCGAGCGAATTCACCCCTCCACTTT

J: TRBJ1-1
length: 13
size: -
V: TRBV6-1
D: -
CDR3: CASIRTGNTEAFF
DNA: TGTGCCAGCATCCGGACTGGGAACACTGAAGCTTTCTTT

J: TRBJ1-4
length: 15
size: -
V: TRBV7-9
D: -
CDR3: CASSALQSLGEKLFF
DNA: TGTGCCAGCAGCGCCCTACAGAGCTTAGGAGAAAAACTGTTTTTT

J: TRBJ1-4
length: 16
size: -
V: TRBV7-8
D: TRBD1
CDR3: CASSLFWTGGNEKLFF
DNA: TGTGCCAGCAGCCTCTTCTGGACAGGCGGCAATGAAAAACTGTTTTTT

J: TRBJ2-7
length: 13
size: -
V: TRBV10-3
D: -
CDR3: CAISDVGLTSSYF
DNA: TGTGCCATCAGTGACGTTGGTTTGACTTCGTCATACTTC

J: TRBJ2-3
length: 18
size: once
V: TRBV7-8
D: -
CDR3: CASTRREPPTVITDTQYF
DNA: TGTGCCAGCACCCGGCGGGAACCCCCAACGGTCATCACAGATACGCAGTATTTT

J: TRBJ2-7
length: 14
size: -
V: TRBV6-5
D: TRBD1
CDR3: CATETGGAPYEQYF
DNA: TGTGCCACCGAGACAGGGGGGGCTCCCTACGAGCAGTACTTC

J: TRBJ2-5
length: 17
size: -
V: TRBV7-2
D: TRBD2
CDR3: CASGGLAGQPLAETQYF
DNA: TGTGCCAGCGGCGGGCTAGCGGGGCAACCATTAGCAGAGACCCAGTACTTC

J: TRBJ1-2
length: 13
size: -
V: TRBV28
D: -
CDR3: CASRSSGAYGYTF
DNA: TGTGCCAGCAGATCGAGCGGGGCCTATGGCTACACCTTC

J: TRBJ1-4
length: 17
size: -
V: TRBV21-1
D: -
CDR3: CASSKGRSRGSIEKLFF
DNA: TGTGCCAGCAGCAAAGGAAGAAGTAGAGGAAGCATTGAAAAACTGTTTTTT

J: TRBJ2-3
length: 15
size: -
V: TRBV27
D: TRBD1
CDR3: CASSPFVQGKDTQYF
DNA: TGTGCCAGCAGCCCTTTTGTACAGGGGAAAGATACGCAGTATTTT

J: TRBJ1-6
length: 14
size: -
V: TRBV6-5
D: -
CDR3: CASRDSSYNSPLHF
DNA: TGTGCCAGCAGGGACAGCTCCTATAATTCACCCCTCCACTTT

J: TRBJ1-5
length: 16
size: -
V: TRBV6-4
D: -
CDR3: CASSDFGFLINQPQHF
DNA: TGTGCCAGCAGTGATTTTGGCTTTTTAATCAATCAGCCCCAGCATTTT

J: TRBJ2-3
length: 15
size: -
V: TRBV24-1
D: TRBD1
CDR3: CATSDRGQGTDTQYF
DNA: TGTGCCACCAGTGATCGAGGACAGGGTACAGATACGCAGTATTTT

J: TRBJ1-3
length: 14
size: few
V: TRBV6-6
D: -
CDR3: CASSYWGAENTIYF
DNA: TGTGCCAGCAGTTACTGGGGCGCCGAAAACACCATATATTTT

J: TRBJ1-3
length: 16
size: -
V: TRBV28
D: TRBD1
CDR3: CASSSSTGAFGNTIYF
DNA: TGTGCCAGCAGCTCCTCGACAGGGGCTTTTGGAAACACCATATATTTT

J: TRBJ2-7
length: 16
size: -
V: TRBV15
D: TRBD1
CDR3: CATSRPFGQGVYEQYF
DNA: TGTGCCACCAGCAGACCATTCGGACAGGGTGTCTACGAGCAGTACTTC

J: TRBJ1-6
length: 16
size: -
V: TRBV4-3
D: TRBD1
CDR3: CASSQDQTGGRSPLHF
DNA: TGCGCCAGCAGCCAAGATCAGACAGGGGGTAGATCACCCCTCCACTTT

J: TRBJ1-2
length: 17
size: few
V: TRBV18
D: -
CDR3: CASSPLPPHAGLYGYTF
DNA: TGTGCCAGCTCACCACTCCCGCCACACGCAGGGCTCTATGGCTACACCTTC

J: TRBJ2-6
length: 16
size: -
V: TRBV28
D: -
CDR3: CASSLVSVSGANVLTF
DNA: TGTGCCAGCAGTTTAGTTTCCGTCTCTGGGGCCAACGTCCTGACTTTC

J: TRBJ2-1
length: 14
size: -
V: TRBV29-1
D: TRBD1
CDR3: CSAKKQGAGGEQFF
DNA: TGCAGCGCCAAGAAGCAGGGGGCCGGCGGTGAGCAGTTCTTC

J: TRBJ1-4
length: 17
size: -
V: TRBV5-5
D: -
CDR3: CASSLDPGSSTNEKLFF
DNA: TGTGCCAGCAGCTTGGACCCGGGGTCATCAACTAATGAAAAACTGTTTTTT

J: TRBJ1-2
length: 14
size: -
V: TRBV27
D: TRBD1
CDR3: CASSKTGNDYGYTF
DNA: TGTGCCAGCAGTAAGACAGGGAACGACTATGGCTACACCTTC

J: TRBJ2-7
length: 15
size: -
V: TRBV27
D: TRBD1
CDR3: CASSLSGTGGHEQYF
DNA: TGTGCCAGCAGTTTATCCGGGACAGGCGGCCACGAGCAGTACTTC

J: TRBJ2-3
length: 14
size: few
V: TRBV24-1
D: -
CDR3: CATSVGGPRDTQYF
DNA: TGTGCCACCAGTGTCGGAGGGCCCCGAGATACGCAGTATTTT

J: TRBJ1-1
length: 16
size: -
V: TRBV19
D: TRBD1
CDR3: CASTPLYGQGLGEAFF
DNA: TGTGCCAGTACTCCCCTCTACGGACAGGGGTTAGGTGAAGCTTTCTTT

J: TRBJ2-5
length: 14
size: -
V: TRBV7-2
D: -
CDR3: CASSLEGALKTQYF
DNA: TGTGCCAGCAGCTTGGAGGGGGCCCTAAAGACCCAGTACTTC

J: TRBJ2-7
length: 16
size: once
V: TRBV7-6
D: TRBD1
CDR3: CASSSDRGGSSYEQYF
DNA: TGTGCCAGCAGCTCGGACAGGGGGGGAAGCTCCTACGAGCAGTACTTC

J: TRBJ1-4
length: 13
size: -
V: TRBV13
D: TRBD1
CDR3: CASSWDREEKLFF
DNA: TGTGCCAGCAGCTGGGACAGGGAGGAAAAACTGTTTTTT

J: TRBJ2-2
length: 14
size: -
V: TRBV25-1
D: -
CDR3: CASSERPISGELFF
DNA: TGTGCCAGCAGTGAGCGGCCAATTTCCGGGGAGCTGTTTTTT

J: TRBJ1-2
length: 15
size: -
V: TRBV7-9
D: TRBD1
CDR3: CASSLEGQGNYGYTF
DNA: TGTGCCAGCAGCTTAGAGGGACAGGGGAACTATGGCTACACCTTC

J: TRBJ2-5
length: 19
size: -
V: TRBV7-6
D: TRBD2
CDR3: CASSLGRGILAGSAETQYF
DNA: TGTGCCAGCAGCTTAGGGCGGGGGATATTAGCGGGGTCAGCAGAGACCCAGTACTTC

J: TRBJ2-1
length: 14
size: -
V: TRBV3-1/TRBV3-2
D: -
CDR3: CASSDRTSGDEQFF
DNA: TGTGCCAGCAGCGACCGGACTTCGGGGGATGAGCAGTTCTTC

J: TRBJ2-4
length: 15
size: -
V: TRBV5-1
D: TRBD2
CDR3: CASSSGGAVQNIQYF
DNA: TGCGCCAGCAGCTCCGGGGGGGCGGTACAAAACATTCAGTACTTC

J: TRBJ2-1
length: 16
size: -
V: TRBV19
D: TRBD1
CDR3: CASSLSGTGNGNEQFF
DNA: TGTGCCAGTTCCCTTTCCGGGACAGGGAATGGCAATGAGCAGTTCTTC

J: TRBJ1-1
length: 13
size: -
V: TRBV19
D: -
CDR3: CARSGLLNTEAFF
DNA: TGTGCCAGAAGTGGGCTTCTGAACACTGAAGCTTTCTTT